A single sample gave rise to the 21 T cell receptor beta chains below, sequenced in a study of blood T cell repertoires in COVID-19. TCRdb's table, derived via immunoSEQ multiplex PCR, lists solely in-frame clones and lacks some. The table lists 100,000 to 150,000 clones, around 77% of them singletons. Material: peripheral blood. These receptors all come from a human donor in a cohort sampled during active COVID-19.

The chain employs TRBV13 and TRBJ1-6; unclear D gene. The CDR3 length is 12 residues. V lost 7 bases and J lost 13, with 14 bases in between. CDR1 PRHDT and CDR2 FYEKMQ come from the germline V gene (reference sequence). The CDR3, as DNA: TGTGCCAGCACCACCCAAGAGGGCCCCCTCCACTTT. Translation gives CASTTQEGPLHF. Supplemented by reference TRBV13 and TRBJ1-6, the full variable domain reads AAGVIQSPRHLIKEKRETATLKCYPIPRHDTVYWYQQGPGQDPQFLISFYEKMQSDKGSIPDRFSAQQFSDYHSELNMSSLELGDSALYFCASTTQEGPLHFGNGTRLTVT.

Written as DNA, the CDR3 is TGTGCCAGTAGTATAGCAGGGGAAAACACCGGGGAGCTGTTTTTT. Encoded protein: CASSIAGENTGELFF. J is TRBJ2-2 and V is TRBV19; tentative D call: TRBD1 (6 bases). V lost 1 base and J 2 bases, leaving 8 bases between the germline ends. CDR3 length: 15 residues. Germline CDR1 is LNHDA and CDR2 is SQIVND (reference sequence).

The chain is built from TRBV2 and TRBJ2-7; the match to TRBD1 covers 9 bases. This CDR3 has 13 residues. In germline, CDR1 is SNHLY, CDR2 FYNNEI. Trimming cost V 10 bases and J 4 bases; bases outside gene matches: 8. In DNA, the CDR3 is TGTGCCATTTTGGACAGGGGATCGTACGAGCAGTACTTC. It encodes CAILDRGSYEQYF.

The rearrangement links TRBV2 to TRBJ1-5; 8 bases fit TRBD1. Trimming removed 3 bases from V and 7 bases from J; junction bases left unmatched: 5. The CDR3 extends over 14 amino acids. Germline lookup yields CDR1 SNHLY and CDR2 FYNNEI. CDR3 loop: CASSDQGAWQPQHF. For the CDR3, the DNA is TGTGCCAGCAGTGATCAGGGGGCTTGGCAGCCCCAGCATTTT.

The CDR3 DNA is TGCGCCAGCAGCTTGGTCACTAGCGGGAGTGGCGGGGCCAACGTCCTGACTTTC. It translates to CASSLVTSGSGGANVLTF. The genes are TRBV5-1 and TRBJ2-6, with TRBD2 identical over 11 bases. J lost 4 bases, V lost 0 bases, and 6 bases had no gene match. This CDR3 has 18 residues. CDR1 is SGHRS and CDR2 is YFSETQ in the germline V gene.

In this sample, this clone turned up a few times. J is TRBJ2-7 and V is TRBV11-2; 10 bases map to TRBD1. There are 15 residues in the CDR3. V lost 1 base and J lost 1; bases outside the gene matches: 1. Germline V gene data show CDR1 as SGHAT and CDR2 as FQNNGV. CDR3 residues: CASSLAGQGSYEQYF. CDR3 nucleotides: TGTGCCAGCAGCTTAGCGGGACAGGGGTCCTACGAGCAGTACTTC.

This chain connects TRBV7-2 to TRBJ2-1, with a tentative D call TRBD1 (6 bases). The CDR3 has 14 amino acids. Germline V gene sequence: CDR1 SGHTA, CDR2 FQGNSA. Trimming took 8 bases from V and 5 from J, leaving 16 bases between them. CDR3 amino acids: CASPSPGTHNEQFF. In DNA, the CDR3 is TGTGCCAGCCCCTCCCCCGGGACACACAATGAGCAGTTCTTC. The entire variable domain, with the rest obtained from reference TRBV7-2 and TRBJ2-1, is as follows: GAGVSQSPSNKVTEKGKDVELRCDPISGHTALYWYRQSLGQGLEFLIYFQGNSAPDKSGLPSDRFSAERTGGSVSTLTIQRTQQEDSAVYLCASPSPGTHNEQFFGPGTRLTVL.

The chain is built from TRBV2 and TRBJ1-2; D is unresolved. The V and J ends lost 7 bases and 4 bases respectively, with 10 bases between them. The CDR3 has 12 amino acids. CDR1 SNHLY and CDR2 FYNNEI come from the germline V gene. This chain's CDR3 is CASKTGGYGYTF. DNA of the CDR3: TGTGCCAGCAAGACCGGAGGCTATGGCTACACCTTC.

This clone was counted a single time. The V and J genes are TRBV27 and TRBJ2-7; unclear D gene. This CDR3 comprises 13 residues. Between the trimmed V and J ends, which lost 2 bases and 0 bases, there was a span of 5 bases. In germline, CDR1 is MNHEY, CDR2 SMNVEV (reference sequence). The CDR3 here is CASSLTSSYEQYF. As DNA, the CDR3 is TGTGCCAGCAGTTTAACGAGCTCCTACGAGCAGTACTTC.

The chain has TRBV6-1 and TRBJ2-1; tentative D call: TRBD2 (5 bases). Trimming shortened V by 2 bases and J by 9 bases, and 8 bases separated the two germline ends. The CDR3 sequence is 12 residues long. Germline V gives CDR1 MNHNS, CDR2 SASEGT. DNA for the CDR3: TGTGCCAGCAGTGAAATGGAGGCTGAGCAGTTCTTC. Translating gives CASSEMEAEQFF.

V gene TRBV18 combines with J gene TRBJ2-7; 12 bases fit TRBD2. This CDR3 is built from 15 residues. V was pared by 1 base and J by 3 bases, with 1 base of the junction left unmatched. Germline CDR1 reads KGHSH; CDR2 reads LQKENI. The CDR3 here is CASSPRLAGDYEQYF. DNA of the CDR3: TGTGCCAGCTCACCACGACTAGCGGGAGACTACGAGCAGTACTTC.

CDR3 region: CASSARQGNQPQHF. CDR3 DNA sequence: TGTGCCAGCAGTGCTCGGCAGGGGAATCAGCCCCAGCATTTT. The rearrangement links TRBV2 to TRBJ1-5, with a weak D call TRBD1 (6 bases). The germline CDR1 and CDR2 sequences are SNHLY and FYNNEI. The CDR3 contains 14 residues. Trimming stripped 4 bases from V and 4 bases from J, with 11 bases between.

The chain is built from TRBV10-1 and TRBJ1-5, with D perhaps matching TRBD1 (6 bases). V was pared by 2 bases and J by 6 bases, with 8 bases between. Germline loops: CDR1 WNHNN, CDR2 SYGVQD (reference sequence). The CDR3 is 13 residues long. CDR3 coding DNA: TGCGCCAGCAGTGAGGCCAGGGGTCAGCCCCAGCATTTT. It is translated as CASSEARGQPQHF.

The chain links TRBV11-2 to TRBJ1-1; 7 positions match TRBD1. The CDR3 is 15 amino acids. CDR1 and CDR2 from the germline V gene are SGHAT and FQNNGV. V trimming: 5 bases; J trimming: 0 bases; junction bases outside the gene matches: 6. The CDR3 DNA follows: TGTGCCAGCAGCGCGACAGGGTCTATGAACACTGAAGCTTTCTTT. Encoded protein: CASSATGSMNTEAFF.

The chain combines TRBV6-6 with TRBJ1-2; 7 bases line up with TRBD1. The germline CDR1 and CDR2 sequences are MNHNY and SVGAGI (reference sequence). V lost 6 bases and J lost 8; bases outside the gene matches: 6. This CDR3 spans 12 amino acids. CDR3 coding DNA: TGTGCCAGCAGCCCCGGGACAGACGGCTACACCTTC. This gives the protein CASSPGTDGYTF.

V gene TRBV9 combines with J gene TRBJ1-1; 9 positions match TRBD1. The ends lost 3 bases at V and 4 bases at J; junction bases unmatched: 4. Germline loops: CDR1 SGDLS, CDR2 YYNGEE. This CDR3 comprises 14 residues. CDR3 region: CASSATTGGTEAFF. CDR3 DNA sequence: TGTGCCAGCAGCGCCACGACAGGGGGCACTGAAGCTTTCTTT.

This clone was picked up a small number of times. One end of the junction fails to match germline, which may point to a read error. The rearrangement links TRBV28 to TRBJ2-7, with D perhaps TRBD2 (6 bases). CDR1 and CDR2 from the germline V gene are MDHEN and SYDVKM. CDR3 length: 13 residues. Here the CDR3 reads CASRPPSAEGGIF. As DNA, the CDR3 is TGTGCCAGCCGACCCCCATCGGCGGAAGGAGGGATCTTC.

The J gene is TRBJ1-2, the V gene TRBV28; D not certain. With 1 base removed from V and 2 bases from J, the gap between germline ends came to 5 bases. The germline V gene has CDR1 MDHEN and CDR2 SYDVKM. This CDR3 contains 13 residues. The CDR3 bases are TGTGCCAGCAGTTTATCCCAGAACTATGGCTACACCTTC. Amino acid sequence: CASSLSQNYGYTF.

The sample holds a few counts of this clone. As DNA, the CDR3 is TGTGCCAGCAGCCAAATATCTAGCGGAAGATCGTCCTACGAGCAGTACTTC. It yields the protein CASSQISSGRSSYEQYF. This rearrangement joins TRBV11-3 to TRBJ2-7; 7 nucleotides align to TRBD2. CDR3 length: 17 residues. V shed 5 bases and J 1 base; nucleotides not matched to a gene: 14. In germline, CDR1 is SGHNT, CDR2 YENEEA.

This rearrangement joins TRBV5-6 to TRBJ2-1, with TRBD2 matching 8 bases. The germline gives CDR1 SGHDT, CDR2 YYEEEE. The V gene end was trimmed by 5 bases and the J gene end by 5 bases; junction bases not matched to a gene: 9. This CDR3 region has 15 residues. The DNA of the CDR3 is TGTGCCAGCAGGCAGGTAGCGGGGTACGACAATGAGCAGTTCTTC. It yields the protein CASRQVAGYDNEQFF.

The CDR3 region has the DNA TGTGCCTGGAGTCTTCCCCGGGACAGACACTACGAGCAGTACTTC. Translated: CAWSLPRDRHYEQYF. The chain recombines TRBV30 with TRBJ2-7, with 7 positions matching TRBD1. V lost 2 bases, J lost 3 bases, and 10 bases stayed unmatched. Germline CDR1 is GTSNPN and CDR2 is SVGIG (reference sequence). The CDR3 consists of 15 residues.